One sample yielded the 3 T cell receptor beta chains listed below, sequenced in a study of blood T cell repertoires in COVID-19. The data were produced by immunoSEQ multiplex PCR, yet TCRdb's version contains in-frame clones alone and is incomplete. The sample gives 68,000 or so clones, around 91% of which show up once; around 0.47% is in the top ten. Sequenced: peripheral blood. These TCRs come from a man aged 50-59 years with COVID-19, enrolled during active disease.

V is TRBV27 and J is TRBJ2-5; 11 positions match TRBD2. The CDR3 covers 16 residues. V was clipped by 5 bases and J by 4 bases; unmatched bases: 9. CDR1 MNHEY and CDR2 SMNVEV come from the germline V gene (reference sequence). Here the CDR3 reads CASSPRRLAGGETQYF. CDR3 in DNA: TGTGCCAGCAGTCCCAGGAGGCTAGCGGGAGGAGAGACCCAGTACTTC.

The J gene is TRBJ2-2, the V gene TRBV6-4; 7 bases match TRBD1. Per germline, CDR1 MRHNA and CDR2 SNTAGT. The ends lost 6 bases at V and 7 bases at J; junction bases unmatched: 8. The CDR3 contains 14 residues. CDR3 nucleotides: TGTGCCAGCAGGCTGACAGGGTTCGACGGGGAGCTGTTTTTT. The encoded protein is CASRLTGFDGELFF.

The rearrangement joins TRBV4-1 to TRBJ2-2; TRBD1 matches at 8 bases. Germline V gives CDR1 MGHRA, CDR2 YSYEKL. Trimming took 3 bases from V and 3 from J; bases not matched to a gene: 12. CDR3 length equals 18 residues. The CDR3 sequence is CASSQVGSDREHTGELFF. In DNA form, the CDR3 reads TGCGCCAGCAGCCAGGTGGGATCGGACAGGGAGCACACCGGGGAGCTGTTTTTT.